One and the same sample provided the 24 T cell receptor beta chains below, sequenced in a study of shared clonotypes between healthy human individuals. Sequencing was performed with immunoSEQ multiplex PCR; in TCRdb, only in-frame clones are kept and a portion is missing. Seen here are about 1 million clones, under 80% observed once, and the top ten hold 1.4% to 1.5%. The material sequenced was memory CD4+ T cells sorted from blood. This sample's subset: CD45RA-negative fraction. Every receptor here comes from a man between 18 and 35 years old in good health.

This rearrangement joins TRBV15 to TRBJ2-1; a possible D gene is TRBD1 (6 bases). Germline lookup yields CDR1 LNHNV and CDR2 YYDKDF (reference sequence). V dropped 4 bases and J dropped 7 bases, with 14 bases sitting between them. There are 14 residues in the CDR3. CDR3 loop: CATSTQNQGNEQFF. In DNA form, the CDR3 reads TGTGCCACCAGCACCCAGAACCAGGGGAATGAGCAGTTCTTC. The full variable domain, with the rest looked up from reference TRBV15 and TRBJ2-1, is DAMVIQNPRYQVTQFGKPVTLSCSQTLNHNVMYWYQQKSSQAPKLLFHYYDKDFNNEADTPDNFQSRRPNTSFCFLDIRSPGLGDTAMYLCATSTQNQGNEQFFGPGTRLTVL.

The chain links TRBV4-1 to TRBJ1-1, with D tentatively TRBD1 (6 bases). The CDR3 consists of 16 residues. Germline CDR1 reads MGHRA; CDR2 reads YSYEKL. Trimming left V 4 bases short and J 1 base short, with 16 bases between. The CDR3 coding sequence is TGCGCCAGCAGCCCACTGTGGGGACACAAGAACACTGAAGCTTTCTTT. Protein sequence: CASSPLWGHKNTEAFF.

DNA of the CDR3: TGTGCCAGCAGCTTATACCGGGACATGACCGGGGAGCTGTTTTTT. Its protein is CASSLYRDMTGELFF. The rearrangement links TRBV7-3 to TRBJ2-2, with TRBD1 as a possible D gene (6 bases). The CDR3 totals 15 residues. CDR1 and CDR2 (germline): SGHTA, FQGTGA. The V gene lost 2 bases and the J gene lost 5 bases, with 12 bases spanning the gap.

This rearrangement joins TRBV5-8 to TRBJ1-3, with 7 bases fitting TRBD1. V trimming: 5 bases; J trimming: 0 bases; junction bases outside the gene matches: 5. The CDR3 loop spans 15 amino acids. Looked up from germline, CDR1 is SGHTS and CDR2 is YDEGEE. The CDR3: CASRTTGSSGNTIYF. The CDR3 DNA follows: TGTGCCAGCAGGACGACAGGGAGCTCTGGAAACACCATATATTTT.

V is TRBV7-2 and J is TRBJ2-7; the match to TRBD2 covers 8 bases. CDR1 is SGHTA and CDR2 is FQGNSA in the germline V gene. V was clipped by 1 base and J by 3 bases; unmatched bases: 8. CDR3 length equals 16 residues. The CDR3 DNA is TGTGCCAGCAGCTTAGTCGCCGGGACTAGTAGCTACGAGCAGTACTTC. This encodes CASSLVAGTSSYEQYF.

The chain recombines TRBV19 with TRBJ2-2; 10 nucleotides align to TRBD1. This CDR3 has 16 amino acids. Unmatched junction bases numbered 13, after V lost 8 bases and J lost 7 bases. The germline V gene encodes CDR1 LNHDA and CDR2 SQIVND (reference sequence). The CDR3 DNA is TGTGCCAGTCGGGATTGGGACAGGGGAGTGGACGGGGAGCTGTTTTTT. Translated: CASRDWDRGVDGELFF.

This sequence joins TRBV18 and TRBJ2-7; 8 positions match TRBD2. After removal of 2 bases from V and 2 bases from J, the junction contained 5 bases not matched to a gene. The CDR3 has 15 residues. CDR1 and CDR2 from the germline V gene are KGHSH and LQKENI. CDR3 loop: CASSPSSGLAYEQYF. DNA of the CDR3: TGTGCCAGCTCACCATCTAGCGGGCTAGCCTACGAGCAGTACTTC.

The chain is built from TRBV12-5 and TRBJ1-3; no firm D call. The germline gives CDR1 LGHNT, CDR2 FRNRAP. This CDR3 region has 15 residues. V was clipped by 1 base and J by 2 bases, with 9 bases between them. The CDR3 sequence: CASGLDRGTGNTIYF. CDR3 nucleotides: TGTGCTAGTGGTTTGGACCGGGGTACTGGAAACACCATATATTTT.

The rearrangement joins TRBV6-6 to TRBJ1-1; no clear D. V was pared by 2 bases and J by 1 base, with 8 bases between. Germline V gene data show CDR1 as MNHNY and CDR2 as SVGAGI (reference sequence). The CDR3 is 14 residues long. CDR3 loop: CASSYAEANTEAFF. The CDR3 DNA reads TGTGCCAGCAGTTACGCAGAAGCGAACACTGAAGCTTTCTTT.

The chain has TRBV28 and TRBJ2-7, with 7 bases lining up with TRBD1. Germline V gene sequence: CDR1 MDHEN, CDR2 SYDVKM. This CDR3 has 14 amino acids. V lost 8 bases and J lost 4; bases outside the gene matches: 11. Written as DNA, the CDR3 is TGTGCCAGCTTACCGGGACGGACAGGATACGAGCAGTACTTC. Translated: CASLPGRTGYEQYF. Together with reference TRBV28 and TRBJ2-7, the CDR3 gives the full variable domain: DVKVTQSSRYLVKRTGEKVFLECVQDMDHENMFWYRQDPGLGLRLIYFSYDVKMKEKGDIPEGYSVSREKKERFSLILESASTNQTSMYLCASLPGRTGYEQYFGPGTRLTVT.

The CDR3 DNA reads TGTGCCAGCAGCTTAAGGCTCCGGACAGGGGGGACGAACTATGGCTACACCTTC. Translated, it gives CASSLRLRTGGTNYGYTF. The chain is built from TRBV7-8 and TRBJ1-2; 10 bases map to TRBD1. Germline values: CDR1 SGHVS, CDR2 FQNEAQ. The V segment lost 2 bases and the J segment 2 bases; nucleotides outside the gene matches: 11. The CDR3 spans 18 residues.

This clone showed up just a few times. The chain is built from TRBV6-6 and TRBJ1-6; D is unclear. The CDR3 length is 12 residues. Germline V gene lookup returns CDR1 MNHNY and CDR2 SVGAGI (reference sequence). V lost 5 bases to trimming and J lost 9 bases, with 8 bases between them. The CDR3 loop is CASSRTISPLHF. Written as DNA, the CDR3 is TGTGCCAGCAGTCGCACTATTTCACCCCTCCACTTT.

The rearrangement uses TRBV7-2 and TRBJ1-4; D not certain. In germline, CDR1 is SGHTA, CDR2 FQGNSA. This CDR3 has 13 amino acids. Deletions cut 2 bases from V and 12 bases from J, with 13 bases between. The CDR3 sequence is CASSLLTGGQLFF. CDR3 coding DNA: TGTGCCAGCAGCTTACTTACGGGTGGACAACTGTTTTTT.

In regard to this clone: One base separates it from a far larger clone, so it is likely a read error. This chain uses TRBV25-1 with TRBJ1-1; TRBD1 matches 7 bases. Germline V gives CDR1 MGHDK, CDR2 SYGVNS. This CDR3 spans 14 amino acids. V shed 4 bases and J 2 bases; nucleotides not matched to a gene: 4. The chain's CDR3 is CASSADRVNTEAFF. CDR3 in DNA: TGTGCCAGCAGTGCCGACAGGGTAAACACTGAAGCTTTCTTT.

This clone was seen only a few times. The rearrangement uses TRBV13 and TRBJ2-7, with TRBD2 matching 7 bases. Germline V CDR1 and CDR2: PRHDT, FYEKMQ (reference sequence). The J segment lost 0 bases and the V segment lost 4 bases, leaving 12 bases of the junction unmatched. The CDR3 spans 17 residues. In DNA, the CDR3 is TGTGCCAGCAGCTCCCTGGCGGGGGTGCGCTTCTCCTACGAGCAGTACTTC. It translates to CASSSLAGVRFSYEQYF.

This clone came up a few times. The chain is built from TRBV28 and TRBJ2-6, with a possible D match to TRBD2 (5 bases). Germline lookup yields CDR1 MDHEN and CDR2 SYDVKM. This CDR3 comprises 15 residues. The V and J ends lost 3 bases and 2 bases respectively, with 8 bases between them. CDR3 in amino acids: CASSFKRAGANVLTF. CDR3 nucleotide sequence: TGTGCCAGCAGTTTTAAGAGGGCTGGGGCCAACGTCCTGACTTTC.

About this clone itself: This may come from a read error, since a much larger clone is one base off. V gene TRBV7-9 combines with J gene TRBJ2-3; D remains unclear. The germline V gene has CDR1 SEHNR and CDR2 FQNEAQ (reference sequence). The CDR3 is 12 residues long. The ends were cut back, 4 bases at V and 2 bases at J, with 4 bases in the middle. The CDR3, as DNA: TGTGCCAGCAGCTCCTACACAGATACGCAGTATTTT. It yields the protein CASSSYTDTQYF.

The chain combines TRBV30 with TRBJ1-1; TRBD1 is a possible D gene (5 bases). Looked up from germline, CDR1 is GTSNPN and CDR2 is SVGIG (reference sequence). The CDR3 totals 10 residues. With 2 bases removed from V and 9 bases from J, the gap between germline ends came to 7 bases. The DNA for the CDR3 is TGTGCCTGGAGTCGGGGCCAAGCTTTCTTT. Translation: CAWSRGQAFF.

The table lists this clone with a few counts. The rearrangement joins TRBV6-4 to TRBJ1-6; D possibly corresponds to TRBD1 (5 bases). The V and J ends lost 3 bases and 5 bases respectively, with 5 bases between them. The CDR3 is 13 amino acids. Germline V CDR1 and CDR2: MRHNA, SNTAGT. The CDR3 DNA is TGTGCCAGCAGTGAACAGGATAATTCACCCCTCCACTTT. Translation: CASSEQDNSPLHF.

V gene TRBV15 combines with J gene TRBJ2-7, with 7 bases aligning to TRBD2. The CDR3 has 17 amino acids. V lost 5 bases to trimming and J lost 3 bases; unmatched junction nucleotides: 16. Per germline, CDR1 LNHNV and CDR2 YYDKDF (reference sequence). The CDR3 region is CATSPPAASGRNYEQYF. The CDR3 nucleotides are TGTGCCACCAGCCCCCCGGCGGCTAGCGGAAGAAACTACGAGCAGTACTTC. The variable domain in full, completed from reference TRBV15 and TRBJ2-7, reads DAMVIQNPRYQVTQFGKPVTLSCSQTLNHNVMYWYQQKSSQAPKLLFHYYDKDFNNEADTPDNFQSRRPNTSFCFLDIRSPGLGDTAMYLCATSPPAASGRNYEQYFGPGTRLTVT.

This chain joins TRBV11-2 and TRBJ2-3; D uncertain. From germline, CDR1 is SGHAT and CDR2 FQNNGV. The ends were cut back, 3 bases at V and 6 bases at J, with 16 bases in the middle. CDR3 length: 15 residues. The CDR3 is CASSLAPSGMDTQYF. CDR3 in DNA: TGTGCCAGCAGCTTGGCACCTTCAGGAATGGATACGCAGTATTTT.

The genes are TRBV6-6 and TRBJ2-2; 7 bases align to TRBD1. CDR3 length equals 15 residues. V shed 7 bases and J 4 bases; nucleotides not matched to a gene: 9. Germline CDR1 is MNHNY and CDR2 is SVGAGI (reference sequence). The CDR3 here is CASKKGDSPTGELFF. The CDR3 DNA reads TGTGCCAGCAAGAAAGGGGACAGTCCCACCGGGGAGCTGTTTTTT.

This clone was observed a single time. The CDR3 loop is CASSQRRQSANTGELFF. As DNA, the CDR3 is TGCGCCAGCAGCCAACGTAGACAGTCAGCGAACACCGGGGAGCTGTTTTTT. The chain couples TRBV4-3 to TRBJ2-2; tentative D call: TRBD1 (5 bases). Germline V gene data show CDR1 as LGHNA and CDR2 as YSLEER. The CDR3 is 17 amino acids. The V end lost 2 bases, the J end lost 0 bases, and 13 bases lay between the germline ends.

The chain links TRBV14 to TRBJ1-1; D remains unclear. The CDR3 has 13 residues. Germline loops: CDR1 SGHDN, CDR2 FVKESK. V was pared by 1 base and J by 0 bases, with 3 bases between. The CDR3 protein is CASSQVMNTEAFF. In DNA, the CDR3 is TGTGCCAGCAGCCAAGTTATGAACACTGAAGCTTTCTTT.